Below, 2 T cell receptor beta chains from the same sample are listed, as sequenced in a study of OX40 agonist ivuxolimab in advanced cancers. Only in-frame clones appear in the TCRdb table, and some are missing; sequencing was by immunoSEQ multiplex PCR. The data hold about 40,000 clones, with 82% observed a single time. The source was CD4+ or CD8+ T cells sorted from blood, collected in a trial of the OX40 agonist ivuxolimab. The receptor source for this set is an adult with an advanced solid tumor such as melanoma, head and neck, liver or kidney cancer.

The CDR3 DNA reads as TGTGCCTGGAGTGTATCGACCGGCTCCTACGAGCAGTACTTC. It codes for CAWSVSTGSYEQYF. This chain joins TRBV30 and TRBJ2-7; no firm D call. This CDR3 has 14 residues. CDR1 is GTSNPN, CDR2 SVGIG, per germline (reference sequence). Trimming stripped 0 bases from V and 0 bases from J, with 9 bases between.

In this sample, this clone turned up once. The V and J genes are TRBV2 and TRBJ1-1; TRBD1 matches at 7 bases. Germline V gene sequence: CDR1 SNHLY, CDR2 FYNNEI. V lost 11 bases to trimming and J lost 5 bases; unmatched junction nucleotides: 8. This CDR3 region has 12 residues. DNA for the CDR3: TGTGCCTCTATAGGGGGCGGGACTGAAGCTTTCTTT. Translated, it gives CASIGGGTEAFF. Full variable domain (outside the CDR3, taken from reference TRBV2 and TRBJ1-1): EPEVTQTPSHQVTQMGQEVILRCVPISNHLYFYWYRQILGQKVEFLVSFYNNEISEKSEIFDDQFSVERPDGSNFTLKIRSTKLEDSAMYFCASIGGGTEAFFGQGTRLTVV.